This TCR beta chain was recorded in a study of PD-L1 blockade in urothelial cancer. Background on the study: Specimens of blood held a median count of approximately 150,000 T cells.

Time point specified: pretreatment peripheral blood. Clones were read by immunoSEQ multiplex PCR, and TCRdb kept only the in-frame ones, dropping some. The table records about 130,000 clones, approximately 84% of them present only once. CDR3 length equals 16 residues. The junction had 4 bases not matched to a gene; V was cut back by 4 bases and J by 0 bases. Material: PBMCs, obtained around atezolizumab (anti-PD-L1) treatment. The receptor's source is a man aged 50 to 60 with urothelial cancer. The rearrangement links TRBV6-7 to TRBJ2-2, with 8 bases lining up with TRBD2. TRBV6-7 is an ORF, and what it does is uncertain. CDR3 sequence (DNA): TGTGCCAGCAGTTTCCGACTAGCGTCGAACACCGGGGAGCTGTTTTTT. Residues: CASSFRLASNTGELFF.